Presented here are 3 T cell receptor beta chains from one specimen sequenced in a study of cytomegalovirus exposure and HLA in healthy donors. Here immunoSEQ multiplex PCR was the method, and the copy in TCRdb shows in-frame clones only, minus some. The repertoire holds roughly 200,000 clones, around nine tenths seen once, with around 7.2% in the top ten. What was sequenced was PBMCs. These receptors originate from a man younger than 40 in good health and CMV-seropositive.

The CDR3 DNA is TGTGCCAGCAGCGTAGGTGAGGTCAGCGGGGGGTATGACAATGAGCAGTTCTTC. Translation gives CASSVGEVSGGYDNEQFF. The chain is built from TRBV9 and TRBJ2-1; TRBD2 agrees at 9 bases. In germline, CDR1 is SGDLS, CDR2 YYNGEE. The CDR3 totals 18 residues. The V gene end was trimmed by 0 bases and the J gene end by 5 bases; junction bases not matched to a gene: 12. Full variable domain (remainder filled in from reference TRBV9 and TRBJ2-1): DSGVTQTPKHLITATGQRVTLRCSPRSGDLSVYWYQQSLDQGLQFLIQYYNGEERAKGNILERFSAQQFPDLHSELNLSSLELGDSALYFCASSVGEVSGGYDNEQFFGPGTRLTVL.

The V gene is TRBV6-5, the J gene TRBJ1-3; D is possibly TRBD1 (5 bases). The ends were cut back, 5 bases at V and 9 bases at J, with 14 bases in the middle. Germline CDR1 reads MNHEY; CDR2 reads SVGAGI. This CDR3 contains 13 residues. The CDR3 DNA follows: TGTGCCAGCAGTAGAATGAACGGGGGCACCATATATTTT. Residues: CASSRMNGGTIYF.

This chain links TRBV19 with TRBJ2-1, with D possibly matching TRBD2 (6 bases). The CDR3 covers 14 residues. CDR1 and CDR2 from the germline V gene are LNHDA and SQIVND (reference sequence). Trimming took off 10 bases at V and 3 bases at J, with 16 bases between the two ends. The CDR3 loop is CATRPSSGYNEQFF. CDR3 nucleotide sequence: TGTGCCACCCGCCCGAGTAGCGGCTACAATGAGCAGTTCTTC.